This T cell receptor (beta chain) was captured by sequencing in a study of blood T cells in healthy people across ages. General observations from the study: Older age coincided with a roughly linear decline in TCR beta diversity per million T cells.

Through a sample-barcoded 5' primer and a J-beta primer mix, a second PCR was run for roughly 7 to 12 cycles. Each CDR3 protein is one row after TCRdb ran MiXCR on the 5' RACE reads. The data show about 1.7 million distinct CDR3 sequences, with about 28% seen just once and 7.7% held by the top ten. The V gene's germline CDR1 is MDHEN and CDR2 SYDVKM. This CDR3 is built from 14 residues. Germline trimming cut 9 bases from V and 3 bases from J; bases unmatched to any gene: 11. This clonotype was recorded many times. The antigen remains unidentified. The chain couples TRBV28 to TRBJ2-7; 7 bases agree with TRBD1. This TCR was recovered from a woman under 40 in good health. Sequencing was carried out using blood. CDR3 coding DNA: TGTGCCAGTACGTCCCGACAGGGTCACTACGAGCAGTACTTC. This gives the protein CASTSRQGHYEQYF.